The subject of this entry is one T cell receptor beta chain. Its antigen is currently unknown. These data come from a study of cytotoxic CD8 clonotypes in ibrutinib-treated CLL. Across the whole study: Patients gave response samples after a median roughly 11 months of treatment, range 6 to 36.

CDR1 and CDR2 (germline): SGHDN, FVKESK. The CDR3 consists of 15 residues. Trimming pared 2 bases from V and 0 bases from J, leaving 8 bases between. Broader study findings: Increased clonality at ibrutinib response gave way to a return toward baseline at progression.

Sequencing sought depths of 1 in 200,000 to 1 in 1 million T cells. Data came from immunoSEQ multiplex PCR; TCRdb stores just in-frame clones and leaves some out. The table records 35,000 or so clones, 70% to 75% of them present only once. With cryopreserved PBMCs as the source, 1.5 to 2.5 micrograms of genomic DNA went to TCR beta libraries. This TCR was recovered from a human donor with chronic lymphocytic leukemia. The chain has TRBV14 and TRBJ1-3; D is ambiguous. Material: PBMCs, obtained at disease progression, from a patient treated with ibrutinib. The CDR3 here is CASSQKQDSGNTIYF. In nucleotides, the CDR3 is TGTGCCAGCAGCCAAAAACAAGACTCTGGAAACACCATATATTTT.